The 2 T cell receptor beta chains below come from one sample, sequenced in a study of cytomegalovirus exposure and HLA in healthy donors. PCR used 60 Vbeta primers and 13 Jbeta primers. Clones were read by immunoSEQ multiplex PCR, and TCRdb kept only the in-frame ones, dropping some. The data hold 120,000 to 150,000 clones, with 65% to 80% observed a single time. Sequencing was performed on PBMCs. All receptors derive from a woman in her 40s in good health and CMV-seronegative.

The V gene is TRBV7-2, the J gene TRBJ2-7, with D maybe TRBD2 (6 bases). CDR1 is SGHTA and CDR2 is FQGNSA in the germline V gene. The CDR3 extends over 15 amino acids. The germline V and J ends were trimmed by 2 bases and 6 bases, with 17 bases remaining between them. As DNA, the CDR3 is TGTGCCAGCAGCTTAATGTCGGGAGAGAACGGCGAGCAGTACTTC. The encoded protein is CASSLMSGENGEQYF. The complete variable domain, with remaining parts taken from reference TRBV7-2 and TRBJ2-7, reads GAGVSQSPSNKVTEKGKDVELRCDPISGHTALYWYRQSLGQGLEFLIYFQGNSAPDKSGLPSDRFSAERTGGSVSTLTIQRTQQEDSAVYLCASSLMSGENGEQYFGPGTRLTVT.

Written as DNA, the CDR3 is TGTGCCAGCAGTTTCCGGCGGGGGGCAGGGGGAAACACCATATATTTT. Amino acids: CASSFRRGAGGNTIYF. The chain has TRBV28 and TRBJ1-3; D is perhaps TRBD1 (6 bases). The germline V gene has CDR1 MDHEN and CDR2 SYDVKM. The V and J ends lost 3 bases and 4 bases respectively, with 16 bases between them. This CDR3 is built from 16 residues.